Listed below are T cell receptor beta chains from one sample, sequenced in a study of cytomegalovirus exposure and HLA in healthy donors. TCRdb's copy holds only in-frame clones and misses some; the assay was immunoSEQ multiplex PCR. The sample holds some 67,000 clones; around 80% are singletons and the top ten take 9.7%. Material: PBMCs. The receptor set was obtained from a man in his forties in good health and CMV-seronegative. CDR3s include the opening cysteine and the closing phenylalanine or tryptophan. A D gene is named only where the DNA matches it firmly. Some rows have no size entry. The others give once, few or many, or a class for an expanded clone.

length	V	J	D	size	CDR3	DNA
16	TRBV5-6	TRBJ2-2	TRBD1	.	CASRRTRGSLTGELFF	TGTGCCAGCAGACGAACCAGGGGGTCTCTCACCGGGGAGCTGTTTTTT
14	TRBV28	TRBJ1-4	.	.	CASSLFGAGEKLFF	TGTGCCAGCAGTTTATTTGGGGCCGGAGAAAAACTGTTTTTT
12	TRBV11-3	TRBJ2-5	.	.	CASSLRGMTQYF	TGTGCCAGCAGCCTACGGGGGATGACCCAGTACTTC
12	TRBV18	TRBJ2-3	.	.	CASSQDRDTQYF	TGTGCCAGCTCCCAGGACAGAGATACGCAGTATTTT
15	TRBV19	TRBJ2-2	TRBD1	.	CASSSQGARTGELFF	TGTGCCAGTAGTAGTCAGGGGGCTAGGACCGGGGAGCTGTTTTTT
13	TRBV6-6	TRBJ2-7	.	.	CASRYSGTYEQYF	TGTGCCAGCAGGTATAGCGGAACCTACGAGCAGTACTTC
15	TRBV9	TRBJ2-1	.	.	CASSVDSSGYNEQFF	TGTGCCAGCAGCGTAGATAGTAGCGGATACAATGAGCAGTTCTTC
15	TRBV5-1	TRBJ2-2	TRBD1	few	CASSRDRAGTGELFF	TGCGCCAGCAGCCGGGACAGGGCGGGCACCGGGGAGCTGTTTTTT
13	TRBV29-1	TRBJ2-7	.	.	CSVTRELRGEQYF	TGCAGCGTTACGAGGGAATTACGTGGCGAGCAGTACTTC
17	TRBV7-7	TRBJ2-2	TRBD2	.	CASSLGLAGTNTGELFF	TGTGCCAGCAGCTTAGGGCTAGCGGGGACGAACACCGGGGAGCTGTTTTTT
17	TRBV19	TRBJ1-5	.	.	CASSIVSPSGVNQPQHF	TGTGCCAGTAGTATAGTCTCCCCTTCAGGGGTGAATCAGCCCCAGCATTTT
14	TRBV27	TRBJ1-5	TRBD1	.	CASRPGQDNQPQHF	TGTGCCAGCAGGCCGGGACAGGACAATCAGCCCCAGCATTTT
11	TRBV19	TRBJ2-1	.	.	CASSSYNEQFF	TGTGCCAGTAGTTCTTACAATGAGCAGTTCTTC
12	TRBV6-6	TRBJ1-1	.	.	CASGGQPTEAFF	TGTGCCAGCGGGGGCCAGCCCACTGAAGCTTTCTTT
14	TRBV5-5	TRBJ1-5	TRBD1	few	CASSPGQGNQPQHF	TGTGCCAGCAGCCCCGGACAGGGTAATCAGCCCCAGCATTTT
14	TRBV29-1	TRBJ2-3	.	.	CSVDSLTGLDTQYF	TGCAGCGTTGATTCCCTCACCGGGTTGGATACGCAGTATTTT
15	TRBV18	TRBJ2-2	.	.	CASSPPIGGAGELFF	TGTGCCAGCTCACCACCGATCGGGGGTGCCGGGGAGCTGTTTTTT
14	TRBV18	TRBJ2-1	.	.	CATSPLMASNEQFF	TGTGCCACTTCCCCTTTGATGGCCTCTAATGAGCAGTTCTTC
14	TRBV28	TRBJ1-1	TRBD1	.	CASRRQGGYTEAFF	TGTGCCAGCAGACGACAGGGGGGGTACACTGAAGCTTTCTTT
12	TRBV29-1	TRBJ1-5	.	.	CSAGGGGQPQHF	TGCAGCGCTGGCGGGGGGGGCCAGCCCCAGCATTTT
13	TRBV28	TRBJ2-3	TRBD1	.	CASNRGGTDTQYF	TGTGCCAGCAACAGGGGAGGCACAGATACGCAGTATTTT
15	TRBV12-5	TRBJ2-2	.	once	CASGLVAGGAGELFF	TGTGCTAGTGGTTTGGTAGCGGGTGGGGCCGGGGAGCTGTTTTTT
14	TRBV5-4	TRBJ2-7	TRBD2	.	CASSLTSGTYEQYF	TGTGCCAGCAGCCTAACTAGCGGCACCTACGAGCAGTACTTC